This T cell receptor (beta chain) was identified during a study of CD4 and CD8 cells across lung adenocarcinoma regions. TCRdb re-called the PCR reads through MiXCR, storing one row per CDR3 protein. The sample includes roughly 25,000 distinct CDR3 sequences, 45% to 60% of them seen just once. Turning to this clonotype: At one end, the junction sequence differs from germline, possibly due to a read error.

Samples came from patients with localized non-small cell lung adenocarcinoma. Per the germline V gene, CDR1 is MRHNA and CDR2 is SNTAGT. The length of the CDR3 is 15 residues. What was sequenced was CD4+ T cells from the center of a lung tumor. The rearrangement joins TRBV6-4 to TRBJ2-3, with D tentatively TRBD1 or TRBD2 (5 bases each). The DNA end favors TRBJ2-2, so the J call may be wrong. This clonotype originated in a male donor with lung adenocarcinoma. The CD4 and CD8 labels of this study may be unreliable. CDR3 nucleotides: TGTGCCAGCGGACTCCAGTCCGGAAGCCCCGGGGCGCTGTTTTTT. Protein product: CASGLQSGSPGALFF.